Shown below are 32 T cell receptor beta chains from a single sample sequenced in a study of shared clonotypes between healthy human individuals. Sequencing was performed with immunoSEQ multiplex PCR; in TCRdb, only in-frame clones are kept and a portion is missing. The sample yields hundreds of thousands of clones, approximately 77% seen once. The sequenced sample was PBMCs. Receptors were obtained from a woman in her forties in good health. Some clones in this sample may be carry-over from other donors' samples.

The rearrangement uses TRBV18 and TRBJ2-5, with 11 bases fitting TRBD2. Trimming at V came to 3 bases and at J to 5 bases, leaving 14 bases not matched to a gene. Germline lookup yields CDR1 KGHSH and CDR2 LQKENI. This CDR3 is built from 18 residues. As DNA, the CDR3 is TGTGCCAGCTCACCCTCTACCGGGACTAGCGGAATATGGGAGACCCAGTACTTC. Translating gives CASSPSTGTSGIWETQYF.

The CDR3 is CASSREGYTDTQYF. Here the CDR3 DNA reads TGTGCCAGCAGCAGGGAGGGTTACACAGATACGCAGTATTTT. The chain couples TRBV25-1 to TRBJ2-3; 7 nucleotides line up with TRBD2. The V gene end was trimmed by 6 bases and the J gene end by 2 bases; junction bases not matched to a gene: 5. There are 14 residues in the CDR3. Germline V gene lookup returns CDR1 MGHDK and CDR2 SYGVNS. Drawing the rest from reference TRBV25-1 and TRBJ2-3, the complete variable domain is EADIYQTPRYLVIGTGKKITLECSQTMGHDKMYWYQQDPGMELHLIHYSYGVNSTEKGDLSSESTVSRIRTEHFPLTLESARPSHTSQYLCASSREGYTDTQYFGPGTRLTVL.

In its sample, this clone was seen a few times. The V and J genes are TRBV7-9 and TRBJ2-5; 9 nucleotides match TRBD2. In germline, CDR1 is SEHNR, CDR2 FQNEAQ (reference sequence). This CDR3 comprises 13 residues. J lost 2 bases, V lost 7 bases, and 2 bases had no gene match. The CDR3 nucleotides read TGTGCCAGCACCCTAGCGGGACAAGAGACCCAGTACTTC. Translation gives CASTLAGQETQYF.

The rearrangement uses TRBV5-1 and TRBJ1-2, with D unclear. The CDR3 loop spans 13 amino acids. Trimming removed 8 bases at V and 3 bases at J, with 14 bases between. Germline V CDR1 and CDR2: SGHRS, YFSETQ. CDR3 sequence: CARGKARDYGYTF. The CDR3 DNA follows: TGCGCCAGGGGTAAAGCACGAGACTATGGCTACACCTTC.

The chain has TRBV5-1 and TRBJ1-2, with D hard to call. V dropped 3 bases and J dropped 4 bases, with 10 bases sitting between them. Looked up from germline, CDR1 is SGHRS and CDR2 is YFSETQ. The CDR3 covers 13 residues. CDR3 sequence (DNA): TGCGCCAGCAGCTCCGACGGACCCTATGGCTACACCTTC. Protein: CASSSDGPYGYTF.

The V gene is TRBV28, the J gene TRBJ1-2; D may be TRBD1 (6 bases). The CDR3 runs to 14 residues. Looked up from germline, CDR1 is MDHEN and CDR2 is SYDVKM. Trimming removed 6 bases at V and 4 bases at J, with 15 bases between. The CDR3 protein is CASRPAGVSYGYTF. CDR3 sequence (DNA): TGTGCCAGCAGGCCCGCAGGGGTTTCCTATGGCTACACCTTC.

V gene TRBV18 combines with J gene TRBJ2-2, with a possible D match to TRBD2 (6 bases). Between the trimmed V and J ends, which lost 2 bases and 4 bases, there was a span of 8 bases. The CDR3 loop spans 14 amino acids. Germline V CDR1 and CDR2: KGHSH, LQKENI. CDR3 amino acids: CASSPGRSTGELFF. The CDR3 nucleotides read TGTGCCAGCTCACCAGGGAGGTCCACCGGGGAGCTGTTTTTT.

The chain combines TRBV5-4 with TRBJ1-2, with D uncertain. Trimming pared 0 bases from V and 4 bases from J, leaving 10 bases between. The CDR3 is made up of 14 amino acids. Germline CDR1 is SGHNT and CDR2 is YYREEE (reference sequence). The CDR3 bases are TGTGCCAGCAGCTTGGAACGGCAGAGCTATGGCTACACCTTC. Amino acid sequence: CASSLERQSYGYTF.

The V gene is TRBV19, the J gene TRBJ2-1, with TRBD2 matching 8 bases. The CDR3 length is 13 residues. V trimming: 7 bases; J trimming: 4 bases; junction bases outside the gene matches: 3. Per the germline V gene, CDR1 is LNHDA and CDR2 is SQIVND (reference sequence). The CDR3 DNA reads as TGTGCCAGTACCACTAGCGGATACAATGAGCAGTTCTTC. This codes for CASTTSGYNEQFF.

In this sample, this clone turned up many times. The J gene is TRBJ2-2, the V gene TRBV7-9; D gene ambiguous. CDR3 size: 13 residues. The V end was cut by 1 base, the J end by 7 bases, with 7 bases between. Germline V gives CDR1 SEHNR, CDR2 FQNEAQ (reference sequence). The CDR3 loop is CASSLVLNGELFF. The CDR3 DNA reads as TGTGCCAGCAGCTTAGTGTTGAACGGGGAGCTGTTTTTT.

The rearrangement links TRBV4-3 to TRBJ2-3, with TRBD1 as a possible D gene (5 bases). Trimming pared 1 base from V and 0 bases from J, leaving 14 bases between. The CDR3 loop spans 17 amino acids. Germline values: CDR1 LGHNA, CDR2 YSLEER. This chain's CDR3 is CASSQGPQGRSTDTQYF. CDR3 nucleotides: TGCGCCAGCAGCCAAGGCCCTCAGGGCAGAAGCACAGATACGCAGTATTTT.

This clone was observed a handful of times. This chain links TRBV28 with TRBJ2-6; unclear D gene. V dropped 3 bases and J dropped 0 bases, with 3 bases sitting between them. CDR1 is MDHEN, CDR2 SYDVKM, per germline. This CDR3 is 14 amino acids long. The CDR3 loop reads CASSFNSGANVLTF. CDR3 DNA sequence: TGTGCCAGCAGTTTTAACTCTGGGGCCAACGTCCTGACTTTC.

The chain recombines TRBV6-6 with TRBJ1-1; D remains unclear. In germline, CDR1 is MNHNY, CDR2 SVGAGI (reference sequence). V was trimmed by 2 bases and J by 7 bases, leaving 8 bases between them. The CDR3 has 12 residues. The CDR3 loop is CASSYPDGEAFF. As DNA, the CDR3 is TGTGCCAGCAGTTACCCGGATGGTGAAGCTTTCTTT.

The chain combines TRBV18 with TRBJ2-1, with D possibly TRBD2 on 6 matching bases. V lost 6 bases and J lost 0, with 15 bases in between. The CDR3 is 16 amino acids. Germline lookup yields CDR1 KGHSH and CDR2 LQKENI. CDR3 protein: CASSRRGGSSYNEQFF. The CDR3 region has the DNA TGTGCCAGCTCGCGCCGCGGAGGGAGCTCCTACAATGAGCAGTTCTTC. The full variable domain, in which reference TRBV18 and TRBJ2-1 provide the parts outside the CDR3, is NAGVMQNPRHLVRRRGQEARLRCSPMKGHSHVYWYRQLPEEGLKFMVYLQKENIIDESGMPKERFSAEFPKEGPSILRIQQVVRGDSAAYFCASSRRGGSSYNEQFFGPGTRLTVL.

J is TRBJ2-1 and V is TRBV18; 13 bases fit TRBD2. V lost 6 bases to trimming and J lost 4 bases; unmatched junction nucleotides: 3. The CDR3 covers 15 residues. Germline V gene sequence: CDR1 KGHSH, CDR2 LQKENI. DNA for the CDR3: TGTGCCAGCTCCGGGACTAGCGGGGTATACAATGAGCAGTTCTTC. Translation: CASSGTSGVYNEQFF.

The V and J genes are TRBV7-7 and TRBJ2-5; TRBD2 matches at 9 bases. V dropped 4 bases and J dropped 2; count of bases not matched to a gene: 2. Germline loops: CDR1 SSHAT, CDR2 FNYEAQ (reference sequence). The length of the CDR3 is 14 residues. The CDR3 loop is CASSSLAGQETQYF. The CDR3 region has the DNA TGTGCCAGCAGCTCCCTAGCGGGACAAGAGACCCAGTACTTC.

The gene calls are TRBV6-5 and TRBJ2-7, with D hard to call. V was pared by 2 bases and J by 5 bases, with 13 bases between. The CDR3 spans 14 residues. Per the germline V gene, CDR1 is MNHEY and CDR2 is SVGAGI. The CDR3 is CASSYKRQLDEQYF. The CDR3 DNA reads TGTGCCAGCAGTTACAAACGCCAACTCGACGAGCAGTACTTC.

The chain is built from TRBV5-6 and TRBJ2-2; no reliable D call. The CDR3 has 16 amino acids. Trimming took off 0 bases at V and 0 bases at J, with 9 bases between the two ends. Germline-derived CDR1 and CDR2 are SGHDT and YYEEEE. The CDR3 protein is CASSLGPAANTGELFF. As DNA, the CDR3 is TGTGCCAGCAGCTTGGGCCCGGCAGCGAACACCGGGGAGCTGTTTTTT. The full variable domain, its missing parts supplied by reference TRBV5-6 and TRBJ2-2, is DAGVTQSPTHLIKTRGQQVTLRCSPKSGHDTVSWYQQALGQGPQFIFQYYEEEERQRGNFPDRFSGHQFPNYSSELNVNALLLGDSALYLCASSLGPAANTGELFFGEGSRLTVL.

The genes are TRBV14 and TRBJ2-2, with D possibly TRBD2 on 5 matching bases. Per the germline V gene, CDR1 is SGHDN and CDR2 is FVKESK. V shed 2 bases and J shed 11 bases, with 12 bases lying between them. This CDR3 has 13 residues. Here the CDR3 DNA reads TGTGCCAGCAGCCAACAACTAGTGAGCGAGCTGTTTTTT. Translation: CASSQQLVSELFF.

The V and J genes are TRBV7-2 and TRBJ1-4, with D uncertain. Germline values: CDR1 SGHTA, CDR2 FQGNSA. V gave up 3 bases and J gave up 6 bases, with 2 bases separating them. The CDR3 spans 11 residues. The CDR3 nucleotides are TGTGCCAGCAGCTTTTATGAAAAACTGTTTTTT. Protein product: CASSFYEKLFF.

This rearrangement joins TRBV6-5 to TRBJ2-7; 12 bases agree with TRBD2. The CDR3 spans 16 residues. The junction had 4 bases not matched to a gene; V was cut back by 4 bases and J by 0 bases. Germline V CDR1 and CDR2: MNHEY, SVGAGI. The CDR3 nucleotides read TGTGCCAGCAGTTCCCTAGCGGGGGGGAGCTCCTACGAGCAGTACTTC. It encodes CASSSLAGGSSYEQYF.

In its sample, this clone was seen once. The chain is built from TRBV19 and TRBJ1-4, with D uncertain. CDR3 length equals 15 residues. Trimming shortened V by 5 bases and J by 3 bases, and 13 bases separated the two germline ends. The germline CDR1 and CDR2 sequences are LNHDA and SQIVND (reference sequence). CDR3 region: CASSVSTGPNEKLFF. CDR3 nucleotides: TGTGCCAGTAGTGTCTCTACGGGCCCTAATGAAAAACTGTTTTTT.

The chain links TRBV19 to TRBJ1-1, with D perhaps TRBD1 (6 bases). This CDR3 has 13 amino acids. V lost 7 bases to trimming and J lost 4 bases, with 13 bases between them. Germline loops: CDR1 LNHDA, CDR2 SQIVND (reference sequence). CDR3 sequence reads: CASTQGGITEAFF. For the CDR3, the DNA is TGTGCCAGTACCCAAGGGGGGATCACTGAAGCTTTCTTT.

The CDR3 DNA sequence: TGTGCCAGCAGCTTGGTCGGGGGAGAAAAACTGTTTTTT. Translated, it gives CASSLVGGEKLFF. The V gene is TRBV5-4, the J gene TRBJ1-4, with a tentative D call TRBD1 (5 bases). The germline V gene has CDR1 SGHNT and CDR2 YYREEE (reference sequence). Trimming cost V 0 bases and J 8 bases, with 8 bases left between them. This CDR3 spans 13 amino acids. The variable domain in full, with the rest retrieved from reference TRBV5-4 and TRBJ1-4, is ETGVTQSPTHLIKTRGQQVTLRCSSQSGHNTVSWYQQALGQGPQFIFQYYREEENGRGNFPPRFSGLQFPNYSSELNVNALELDDSALYLCASSLVGGEKLFFGSGTQLSVL.

Here the CDR3 reads CASSHRTRGETQYF. The CDR3 DNA sequence: TGTGCCAGCAGCCATCGGACTAGGGGGGAGACCCAGTACTTC. The chain employs TRBV11-2 and TRBJ2-5; D is possibly TRBD2 (7 bases). The CDR3 covers 14 residues. Germline-derived CDR1 and CDR2 are SGHAT and FQNNGV. V lost 5 bases and J 5 bases, leaving 15 bases between the germline ends.

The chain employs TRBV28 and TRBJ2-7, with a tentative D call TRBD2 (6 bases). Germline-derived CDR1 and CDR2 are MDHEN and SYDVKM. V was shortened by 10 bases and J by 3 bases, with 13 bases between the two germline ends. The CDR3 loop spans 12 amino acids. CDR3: CATSRRVYEQYF. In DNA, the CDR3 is TGTGCCACCTCCCGGAGGGTCTACGAGCAGTACTTC.

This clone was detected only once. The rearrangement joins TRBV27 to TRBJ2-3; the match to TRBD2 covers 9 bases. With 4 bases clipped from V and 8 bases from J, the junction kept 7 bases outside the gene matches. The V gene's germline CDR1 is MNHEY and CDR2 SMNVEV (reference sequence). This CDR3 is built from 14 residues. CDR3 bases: TGTGCCAGCAGTTCAGGACTAGCGAGAGGTACGCAGTATTTT. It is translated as CASSSGLARGTQYF.

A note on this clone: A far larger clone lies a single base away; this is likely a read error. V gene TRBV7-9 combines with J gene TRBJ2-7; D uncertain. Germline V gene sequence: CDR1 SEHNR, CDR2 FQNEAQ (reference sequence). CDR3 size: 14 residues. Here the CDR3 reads CASSLDAWSYKQYF. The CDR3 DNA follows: TGTGCCAGCAGCTTAGACGCTTGGTCCTACAAGCAGTACTTC.

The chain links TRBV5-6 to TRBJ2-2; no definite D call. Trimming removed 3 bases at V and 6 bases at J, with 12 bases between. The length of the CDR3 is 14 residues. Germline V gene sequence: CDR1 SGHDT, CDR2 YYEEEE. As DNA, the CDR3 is TGTGCCAGCAGCTCCCTGTGGGCTCCCGGGGAGCTGTTTTTT. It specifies CASSSLWAPGELFF.

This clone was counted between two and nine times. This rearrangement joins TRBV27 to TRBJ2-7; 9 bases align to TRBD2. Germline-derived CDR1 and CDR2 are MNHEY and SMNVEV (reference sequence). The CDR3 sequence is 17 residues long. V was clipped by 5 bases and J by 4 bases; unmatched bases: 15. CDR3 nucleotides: TGTGCCAGCAGTGGAAGGGCTAGCGGGACGGTTAGGTACGAGCAGTACTTC. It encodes CASSGRASGTVRYEQYF.

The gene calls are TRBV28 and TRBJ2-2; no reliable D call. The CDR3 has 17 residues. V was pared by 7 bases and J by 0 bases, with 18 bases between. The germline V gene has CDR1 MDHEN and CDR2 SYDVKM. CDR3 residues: CASTDPSTPSNTGELFF. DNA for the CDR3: TGTGCCAGCACCGACCCGTCGACCCCCTCGAACACCGGGGAGCTGTTTTTT.

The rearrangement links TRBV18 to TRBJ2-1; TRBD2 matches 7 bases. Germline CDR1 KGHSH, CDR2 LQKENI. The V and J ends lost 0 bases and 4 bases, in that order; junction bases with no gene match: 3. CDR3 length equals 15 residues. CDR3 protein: CASSPPEAGYNEQFF. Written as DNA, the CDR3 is TGTGCCAGCTCACCACCGGAAGCGGGGTACAATGAGCAGTTCTTC.